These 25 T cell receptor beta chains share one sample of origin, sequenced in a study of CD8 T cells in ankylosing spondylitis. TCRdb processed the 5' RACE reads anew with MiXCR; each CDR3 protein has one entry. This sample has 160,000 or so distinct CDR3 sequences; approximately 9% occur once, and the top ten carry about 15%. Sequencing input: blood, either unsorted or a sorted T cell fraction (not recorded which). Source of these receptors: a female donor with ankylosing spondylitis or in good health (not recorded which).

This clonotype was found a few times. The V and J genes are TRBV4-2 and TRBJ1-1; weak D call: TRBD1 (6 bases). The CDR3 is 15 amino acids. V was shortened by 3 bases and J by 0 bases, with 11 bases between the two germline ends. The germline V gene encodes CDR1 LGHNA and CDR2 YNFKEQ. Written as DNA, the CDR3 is TGTGCCAGCAGCCAGGCCGGGACATTGAACACTGAAGCTTTCTTT. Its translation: CASSQAGTLNTEAFF.

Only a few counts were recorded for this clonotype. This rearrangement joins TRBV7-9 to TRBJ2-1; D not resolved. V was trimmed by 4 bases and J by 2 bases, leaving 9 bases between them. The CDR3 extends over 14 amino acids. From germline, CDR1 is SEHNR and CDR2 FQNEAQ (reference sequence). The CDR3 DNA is TGTGCCAGCAGCTCACCTCGGACCTACAATGAGCAGTTCTTC. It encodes CASSSPRTYNEQFF.

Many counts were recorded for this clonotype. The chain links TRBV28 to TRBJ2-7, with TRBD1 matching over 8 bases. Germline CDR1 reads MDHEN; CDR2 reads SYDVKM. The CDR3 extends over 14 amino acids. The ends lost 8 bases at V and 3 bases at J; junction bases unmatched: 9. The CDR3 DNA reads TGTGCCAGCGGGACGCCGGGACAGGACTACGAGCAGTACTTC. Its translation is CASGTPGQDYEQYF.

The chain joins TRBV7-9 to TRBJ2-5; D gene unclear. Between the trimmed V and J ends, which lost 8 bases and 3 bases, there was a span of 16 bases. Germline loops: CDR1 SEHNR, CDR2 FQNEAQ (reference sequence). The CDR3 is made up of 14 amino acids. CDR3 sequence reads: CASGKTGGEETQYF. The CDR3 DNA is TGTGCCAGCGGGAAGACGGGTGGGGAAGAGACCCAGTACTTC.

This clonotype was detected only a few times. CDR3 nucleotide sequence: TGTGCCAGCAGCTCCCCCATGCGGGCCCACGATACGCAGTATTTT. Translated: CASSSPMRAHDTQYF. The chain joins TRBV7-9 to TRBJ2-3; tentative D call: TRBD2 (5 bases). The CDR3 is 15 amino acids. Trimming removed 4 bases at V and 6 bases at J, with 17 bases between. Germline-derived CDR1 and CDR2 are SEHNR and FQNEAQ (reference sequence).

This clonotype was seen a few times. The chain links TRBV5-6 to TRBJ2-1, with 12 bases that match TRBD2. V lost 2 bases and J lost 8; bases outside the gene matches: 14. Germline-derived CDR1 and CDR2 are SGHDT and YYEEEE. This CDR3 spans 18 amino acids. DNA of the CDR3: TGTGCCAGCAGCTTCGGGGGACCGACTAGCGGGAGATCCCATGAGCAGTTCTTC. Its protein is CASSFGGPTSGRSHEQFF. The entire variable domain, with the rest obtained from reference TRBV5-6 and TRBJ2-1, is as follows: DAGVTQSPTHLIKTRGQQVTLRCSPKSGHDTVSWYQQALGQGPQFIFQYYEEEERQRGNFPDRFSGHQFPNYSSELNVNALLLGDSALYLCASSFGGPTSGRSHEQFFGPGTRLTVL.

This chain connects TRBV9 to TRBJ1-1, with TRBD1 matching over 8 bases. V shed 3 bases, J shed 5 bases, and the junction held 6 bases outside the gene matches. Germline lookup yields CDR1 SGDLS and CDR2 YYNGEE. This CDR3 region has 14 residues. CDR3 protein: CASSELQGGTEAFF. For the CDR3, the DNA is TGTGCCAGCAGCGAACTACAGGGGGGGACTGAAGCTTTCTTT.

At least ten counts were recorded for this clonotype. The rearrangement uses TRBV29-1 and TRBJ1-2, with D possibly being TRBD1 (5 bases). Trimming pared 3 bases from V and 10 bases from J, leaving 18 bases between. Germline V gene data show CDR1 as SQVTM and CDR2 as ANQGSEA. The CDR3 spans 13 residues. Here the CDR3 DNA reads TGCAGCGTTGACAAGTCTTGGGGGGTTGACTACACCTTC. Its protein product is CSVDKSWGVDYTF.

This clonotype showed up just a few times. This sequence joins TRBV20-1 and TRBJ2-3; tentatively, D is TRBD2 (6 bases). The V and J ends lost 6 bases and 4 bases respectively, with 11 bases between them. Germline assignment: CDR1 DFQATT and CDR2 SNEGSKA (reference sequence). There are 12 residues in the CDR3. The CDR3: CSARPSADTQYF. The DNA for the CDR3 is TGCAGTGCCAGGCCTAGCGCAGATACGCAGTATTTT.

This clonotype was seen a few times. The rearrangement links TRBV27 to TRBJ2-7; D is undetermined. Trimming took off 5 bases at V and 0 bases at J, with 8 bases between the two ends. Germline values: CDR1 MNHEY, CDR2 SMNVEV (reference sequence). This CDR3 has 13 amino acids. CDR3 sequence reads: CASSASSSYEQYF. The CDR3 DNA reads TGTGCCAGCAGTGCGTCTAGCTCCTACGAGCAGTACTTC.

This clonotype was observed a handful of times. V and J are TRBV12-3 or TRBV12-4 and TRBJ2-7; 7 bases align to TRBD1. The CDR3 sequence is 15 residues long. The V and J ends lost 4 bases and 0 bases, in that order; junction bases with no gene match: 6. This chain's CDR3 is CASSSYGTDSYEQYF. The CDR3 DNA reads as TGTGCCAGCAGTTCGTACGGGACAGACTCCTACGAGCAGTACTTC.

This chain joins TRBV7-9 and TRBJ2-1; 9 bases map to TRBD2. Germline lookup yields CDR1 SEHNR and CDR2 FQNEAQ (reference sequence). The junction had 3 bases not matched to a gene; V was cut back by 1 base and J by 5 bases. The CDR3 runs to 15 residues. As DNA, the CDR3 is TGTGCCAGCAGCTTAGTAGCGGGAGCTAACAATGAGCAGTTCTTC. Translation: CASSLVAGANNEQFF.

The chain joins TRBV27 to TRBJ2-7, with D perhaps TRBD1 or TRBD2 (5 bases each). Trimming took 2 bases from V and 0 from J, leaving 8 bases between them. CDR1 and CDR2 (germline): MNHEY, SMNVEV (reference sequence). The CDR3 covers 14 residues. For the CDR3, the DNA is TGTGCCAGCAGTTTAAGAGGGGCCTCCTACGAGCAGTACTTC. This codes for CASSLRGASYEQYF.

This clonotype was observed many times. CDR3 coding DNA: TGTGCCAGCAGACCAACCGGACTCACTGAAGCTTTCTTT. This codes for CASRPTGLTEAFF. The J gene is TRBJ1-1, the V gene TRBV6-2 or TRBV6-3; D is undetermined. CDR3 size: 13 residues. Trimming removed 6 bases at V and 4 bases at J, with 12 bases between. Germline CDR1 MNHEY, CDR2 SVGEGT.

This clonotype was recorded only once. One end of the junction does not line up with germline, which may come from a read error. The CDR3 loop is CTSSIQGWDEQFF. The CDR3 DNA is TGCACCAGCAGTATACAGGGATGGGATGAGCAGTTCTTC. V gene TRBV4-3 combines with J gene TRBJ2-1; a weak D match, TRBD1 (6 bases). CDR3 length: 13 residues. CDR1 is LGHNA, CDR2 YSLEER, per germline.

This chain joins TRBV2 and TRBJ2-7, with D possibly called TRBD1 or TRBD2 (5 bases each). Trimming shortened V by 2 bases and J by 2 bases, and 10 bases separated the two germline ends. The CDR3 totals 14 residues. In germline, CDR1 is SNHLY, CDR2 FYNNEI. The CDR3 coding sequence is TGTGCCAGCAGTGAATGGGACGAAACCTACGAGCAGTACTTC. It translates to CASSEWDETYEQYF.

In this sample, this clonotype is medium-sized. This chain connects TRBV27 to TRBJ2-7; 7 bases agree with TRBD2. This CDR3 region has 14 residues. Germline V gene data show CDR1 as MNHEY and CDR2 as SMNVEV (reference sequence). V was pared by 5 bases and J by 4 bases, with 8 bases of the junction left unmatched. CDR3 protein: CASSPGAGSYEQYF. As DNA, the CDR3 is TGTGCCAGCAGTCCGGGAGCGGGATCATACGAGCAGTACTTC.

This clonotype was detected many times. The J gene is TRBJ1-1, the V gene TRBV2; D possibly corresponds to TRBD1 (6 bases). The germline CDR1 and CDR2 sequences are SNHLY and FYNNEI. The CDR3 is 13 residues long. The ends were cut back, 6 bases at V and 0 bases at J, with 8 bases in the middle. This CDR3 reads CASSRTVNTEAFF. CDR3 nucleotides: TGTGCCAGCAGCCGGACAGTGAACACTGAAGCTTTCTTT.

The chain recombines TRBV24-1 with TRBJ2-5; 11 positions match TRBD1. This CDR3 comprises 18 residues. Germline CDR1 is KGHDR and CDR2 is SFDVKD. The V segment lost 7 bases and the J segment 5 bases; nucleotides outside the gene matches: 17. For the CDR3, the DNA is TGTGCCACCAGGTGGATGCTGGGGACAGGGGGTTGTATGGAGACCCAGTACTTC. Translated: CATRWMLGTGGCMETQYF.

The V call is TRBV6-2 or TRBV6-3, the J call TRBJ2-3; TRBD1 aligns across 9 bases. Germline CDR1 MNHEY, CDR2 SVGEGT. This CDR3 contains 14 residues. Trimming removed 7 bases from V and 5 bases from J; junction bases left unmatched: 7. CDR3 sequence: CASTLTGGGDTQYF. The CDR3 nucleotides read TGTGCCAGCACCCTCACAGGGGGCGGAGATACGCAGTATTTT.

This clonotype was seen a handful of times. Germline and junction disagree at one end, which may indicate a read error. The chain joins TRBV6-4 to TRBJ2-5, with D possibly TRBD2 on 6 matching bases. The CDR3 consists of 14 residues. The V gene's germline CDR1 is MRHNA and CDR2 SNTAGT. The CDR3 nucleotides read TGTGCCAGCAGGGGGGGATTCCCCCAAGGGACCCAGTACTTC. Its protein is CASRGGFPQGTQYF.

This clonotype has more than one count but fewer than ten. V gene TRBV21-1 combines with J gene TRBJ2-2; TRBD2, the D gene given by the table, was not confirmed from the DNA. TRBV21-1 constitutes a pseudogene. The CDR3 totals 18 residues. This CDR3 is CASSKAPLAGVETGELFF. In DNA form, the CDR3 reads TGTGCCAGCAGCAAAGCGCCCCTAGCGGGAGTTGAAACCGGGGAGCTGTTTTTT.

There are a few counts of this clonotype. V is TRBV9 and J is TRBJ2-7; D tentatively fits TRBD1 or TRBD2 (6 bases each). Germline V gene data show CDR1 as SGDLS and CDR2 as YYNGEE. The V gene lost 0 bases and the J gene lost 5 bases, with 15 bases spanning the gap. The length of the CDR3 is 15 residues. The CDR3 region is CASSVVGGRQDEQYF. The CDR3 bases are TGTGCCAGCAGCGTAGTAGGGGGGCGACAGGACGAGCAGTACTTC.

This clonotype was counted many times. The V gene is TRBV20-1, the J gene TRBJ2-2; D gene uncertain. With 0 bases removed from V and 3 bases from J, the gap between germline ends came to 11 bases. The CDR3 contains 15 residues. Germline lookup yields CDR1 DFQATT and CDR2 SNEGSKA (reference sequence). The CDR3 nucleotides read TGCAGTGCTAGAGATCCATCGGCGGACACCGGGGAGCTGTTTTTT. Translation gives CSARDPSADTGELFF.

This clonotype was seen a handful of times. This chain's CDR3 is CATSDRTGLGGQPQHF. CDR3 DNA: TGTGCCACCAGTGATCGAACAGGGCTGGGGGGTCAGCCCCAGCATTTT. This chain links TRBV24-1 with TRBJ1-5; tentatively, D is TRBD1 (6 bases). The CDR3 sequence is 16 residues long. V lost 3 bases, J lost 6 bases, and 17 bases lay in between. Germline V lookup: CDR1 KGHDR, CDR2 SFDVKD.